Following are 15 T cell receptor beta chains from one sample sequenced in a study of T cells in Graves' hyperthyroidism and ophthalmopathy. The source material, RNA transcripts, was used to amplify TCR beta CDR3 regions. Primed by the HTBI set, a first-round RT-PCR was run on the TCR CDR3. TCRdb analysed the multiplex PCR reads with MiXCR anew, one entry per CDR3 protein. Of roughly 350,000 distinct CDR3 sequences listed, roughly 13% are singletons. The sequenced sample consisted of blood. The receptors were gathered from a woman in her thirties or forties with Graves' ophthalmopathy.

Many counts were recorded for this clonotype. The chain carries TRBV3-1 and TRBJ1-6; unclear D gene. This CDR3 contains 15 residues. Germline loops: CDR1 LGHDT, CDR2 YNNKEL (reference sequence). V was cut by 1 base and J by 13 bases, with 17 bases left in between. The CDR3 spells CASSQGIGQGSPLHF. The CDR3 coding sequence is TGTGCCAGCAGCCAAGGAATTGGTCAAGGGTCCCCCCTCCACTTT.

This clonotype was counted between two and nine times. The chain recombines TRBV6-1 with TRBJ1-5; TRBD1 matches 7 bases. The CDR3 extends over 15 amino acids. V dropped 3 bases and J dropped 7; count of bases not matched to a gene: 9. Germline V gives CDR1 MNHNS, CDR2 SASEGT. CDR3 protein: CASSEEGARSQPQHF. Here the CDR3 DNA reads TGTGCCAGCAGTGAGGAGGGGGCGCGTAGCCAGCCCCAGCATTTT.

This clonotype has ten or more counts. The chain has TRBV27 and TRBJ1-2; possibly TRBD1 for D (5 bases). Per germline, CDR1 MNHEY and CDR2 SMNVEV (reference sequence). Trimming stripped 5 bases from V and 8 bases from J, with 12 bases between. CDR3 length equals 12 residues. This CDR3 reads CASSRVGVGYTF. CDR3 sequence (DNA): TGTGCCAGCAGTCGGGTGGGGGTCGGCTACACCTTC.

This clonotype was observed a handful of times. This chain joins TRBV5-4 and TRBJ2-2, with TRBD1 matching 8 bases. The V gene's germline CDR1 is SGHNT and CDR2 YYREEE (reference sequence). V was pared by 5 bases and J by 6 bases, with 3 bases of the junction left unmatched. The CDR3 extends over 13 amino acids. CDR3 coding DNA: TGTGCCAGCAGTTCGACAGGGGCCGGGGAGCTGTTTTTT. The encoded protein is CASSSTGAGELFF.

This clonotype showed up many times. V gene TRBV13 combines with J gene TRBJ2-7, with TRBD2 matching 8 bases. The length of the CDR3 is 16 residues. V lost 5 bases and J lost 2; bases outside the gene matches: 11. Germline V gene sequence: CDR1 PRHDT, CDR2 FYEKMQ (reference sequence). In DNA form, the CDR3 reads TGTGCCAGCAGCGCCAAGACTAGCGTCCTCCCCTACGAGCAGTACTTC. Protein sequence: CASSAKTSVLPYEQYF.

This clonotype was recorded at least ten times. CDR3 region: CASSGLAGRSYNEQFF. DNA of the CDR3: TGTGCCAGCAGCGGACTAGCGGGGAGATCCTACAATGAGCAGTTCTTC. V and J are TRBV2 and TRBJ2-1; 12 bases line up with TRBD2. Germline V gene sequence: CDR1 SNHLY, CDR2 FYNNEI. The V and J ends lost 6 bases and 1 base, in that order; junction bases with no gene match: 4. The CDR3 consists of 16 residues.

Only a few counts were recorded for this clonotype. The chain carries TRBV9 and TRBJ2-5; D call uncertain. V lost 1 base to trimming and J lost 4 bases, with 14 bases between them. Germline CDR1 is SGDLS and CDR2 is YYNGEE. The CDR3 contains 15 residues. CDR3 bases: TGTGCCAGCAGCGTAAGTGGCGAGTTTGGAGAGACCCAGTACTTC. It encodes CASSVSGEFGETQYF.

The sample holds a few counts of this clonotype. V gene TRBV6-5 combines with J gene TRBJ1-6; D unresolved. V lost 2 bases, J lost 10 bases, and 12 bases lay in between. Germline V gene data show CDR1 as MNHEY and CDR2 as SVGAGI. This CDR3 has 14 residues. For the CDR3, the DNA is TGTGCCAGCAGTTACGGGGAAGTTGGCTCACCCCTCCACTTT. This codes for CASSYGEVGSPLHF.

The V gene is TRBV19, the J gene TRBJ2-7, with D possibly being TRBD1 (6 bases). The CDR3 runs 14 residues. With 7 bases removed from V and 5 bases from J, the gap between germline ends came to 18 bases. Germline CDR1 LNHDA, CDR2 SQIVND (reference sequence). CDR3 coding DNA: TGTGCCAGTAACCACTCAGGGGACGTCCACGAGCAGTACTTC. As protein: CASNHSGDVHEQYF.

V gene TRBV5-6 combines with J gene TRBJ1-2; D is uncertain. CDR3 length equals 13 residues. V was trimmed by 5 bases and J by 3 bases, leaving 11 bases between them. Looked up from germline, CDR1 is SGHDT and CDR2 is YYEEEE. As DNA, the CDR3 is TGTGCCAGCAGTGGGAGGGAGGACTATGGCTACACCTTC. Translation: CASSGREDYGYTF.

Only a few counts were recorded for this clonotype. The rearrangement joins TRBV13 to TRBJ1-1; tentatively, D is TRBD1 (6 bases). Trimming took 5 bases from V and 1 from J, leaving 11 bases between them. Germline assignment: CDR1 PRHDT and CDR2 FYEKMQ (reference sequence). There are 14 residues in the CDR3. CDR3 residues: CASSGNRENTEAFF. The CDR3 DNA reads TGTGCCAGCAGCGGTAACAGGGAGAACACTGAAGCTTTCTTT.

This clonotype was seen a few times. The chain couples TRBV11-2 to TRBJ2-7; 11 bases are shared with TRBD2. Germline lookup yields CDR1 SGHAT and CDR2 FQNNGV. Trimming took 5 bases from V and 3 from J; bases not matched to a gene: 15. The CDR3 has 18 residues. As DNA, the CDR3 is TGTGCCAGCAGCCCCGCTGCTTTAGCGGGGGGGCTTTACTACGAGCAGTACTTC. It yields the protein CASSPAALAGGLYYEQYF.

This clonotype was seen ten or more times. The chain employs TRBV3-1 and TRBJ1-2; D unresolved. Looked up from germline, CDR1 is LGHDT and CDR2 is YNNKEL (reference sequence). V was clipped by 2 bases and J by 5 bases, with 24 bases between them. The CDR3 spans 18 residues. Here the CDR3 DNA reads TGTGCCAGCAGCCAATCTCACGTGCGGTCGGGAATTTTTTATGGCTACACCTTC. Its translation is CASSQSHVRSGIFYGYTF. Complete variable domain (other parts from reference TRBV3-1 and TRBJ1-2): DTAVSQTPKYLVTQMGNDKSIKCEQNLGHDTMYWYKQDSKKFLKIMFSYNNKELIINETVPNRFSPKSPDKAHLNLHINSLELGDSAVYFCASSQSHVRSGIFYGYTFGSGTRLTVV.

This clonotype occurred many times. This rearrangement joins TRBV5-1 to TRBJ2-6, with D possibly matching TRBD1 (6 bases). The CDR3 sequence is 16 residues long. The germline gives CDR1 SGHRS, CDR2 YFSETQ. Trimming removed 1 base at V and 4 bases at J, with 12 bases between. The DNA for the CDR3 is TGCGCCAGCAGCTTGTACAGGGCTTCCGGGGCCAACGTCCTGACTTTC. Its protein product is CASSLYRASGANVLTF.

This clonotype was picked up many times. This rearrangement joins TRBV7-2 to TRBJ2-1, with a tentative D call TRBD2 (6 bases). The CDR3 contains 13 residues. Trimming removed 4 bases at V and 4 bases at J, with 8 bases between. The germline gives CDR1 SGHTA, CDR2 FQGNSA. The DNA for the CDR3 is TGTGCCAGCAGCTATCGGGAGTACAATGAGCAGTTCTTC. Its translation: CASSYREYNEQFF. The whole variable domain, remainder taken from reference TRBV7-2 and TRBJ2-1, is GAGVSQSPSNKVTEKGKDVELRCDPISGHTALYWYRQSLGQGLEFLIYFQGNSAPDKSGLPSDRFSAERTGGSVSTLTIQRTQQEDSAVYLCASSYREYNEQFFGPGTRLTVL.